This T cell receptor beta chain was observed in a study of cytomegalovirus exposure and HLA in healthy donors. Turning to this clone: What it binds is unknown.

Primers included in the PCR were 60 Vbeta and 13 Jbeta primers. The data were produced by immunoSEQ multiplex PCR, yet TCRdb's version contains in-frame clones alone and is incomplete. The sample lists approximately 130,000 clones, approximately 78% occurring once. Study observations and caveats: Analysis was performed later, and it showed HLA-associated TCR beta chains to be more clonally expanded than equally common others. When analyzed later, a missense DCLRE1C variant was found to be linked to TCR beta V- and J-gene trimming.

Germline loops: CDR1 MNHEY, CDR2 SMNVEV (reference sequence). The trim removed 5 bases at V and 2 bases at J, leaving 8 bases unmatched. The CDR3 spans 16 residues. Specimen: PBMCs. The gene calls are TRBV27 and TRBJ2-5, with 10 nucleotides matching TRBD2. The TCR comes from a man in his forties in good health and CMV-seronegative. DNA of the CDR3: TGTGCCAGCAGTCGCGGGACTAGCGCAAGTCAAGAGACCCAGTACTTC. Encoded protein: CASSRGTSASQETQYF.